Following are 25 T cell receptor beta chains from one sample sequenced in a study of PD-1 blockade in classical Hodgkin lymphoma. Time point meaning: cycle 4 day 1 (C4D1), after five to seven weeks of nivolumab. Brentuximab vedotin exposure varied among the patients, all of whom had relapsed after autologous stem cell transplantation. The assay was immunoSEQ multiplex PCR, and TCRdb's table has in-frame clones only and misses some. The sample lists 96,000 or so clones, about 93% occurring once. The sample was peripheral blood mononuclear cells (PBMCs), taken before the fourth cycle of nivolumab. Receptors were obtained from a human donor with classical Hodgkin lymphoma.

The CDR3 sequence is CASSYRGTRRFNEQFF. The CDR3 bases are TGTGCCAGCAGTTACAGAGGGACTAGGAGGTTCAATGAGCAGTTCTTC. V is TRBV6-5 and J is TRBJ2-1; TRBD2 matches at 8 bases. The CDR3 length is 16 residues. Germline V CDR1 and CDR2: MNHEY, SVGAGI. V dropped 2 bases and J dropped 6; count of bases not matched to a gene: 9.

The CDR3 DNA is TGTGCCTGGAGTGACTTCAGCGGGAGTTGGTCCGAGCAGTACTTC. This sequence encodes CAWSDFSGSWSEQYF. The chain couples TRBV30 to TRBJ2-7; TRBD2 matches at 8 bases. The germline V gene encodes CDR1 GTSNPN and CDR2 SVGIG (reference sequence). This CDR3 spans 15 amino acids. V lost 1 base to trimming and J lost 6 bases; unmatched junction nucleotides: 11.

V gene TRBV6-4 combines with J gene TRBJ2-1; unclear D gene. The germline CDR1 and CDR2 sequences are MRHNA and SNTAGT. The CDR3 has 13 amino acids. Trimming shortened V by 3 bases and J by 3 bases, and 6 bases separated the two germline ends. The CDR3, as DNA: TGTGCCAGCAGTGATTCCGTCTACAATGAGCAGTTCTTC. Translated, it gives CASSDSVYNEQFF.

The CDR3 is CASSLRERDLSTDTQYF. CDR3 DNA: TGTGCCAGCAGTCTCCGTGAGCGGGACTTAAGCACAGATACGCAGTATTTT. The V call is TRBV27, the J call TRBJ2-3, with 7 bases matching TRBD2. The V gene end was trimmed by 5 bases and the J gene end by 0 bases; junction bases not matched to a gene: 11. The V gene's germline CDR1 is MNHEY and CDR2 SMNVEV (reference sequence). The CDR3 covers 17 residues.

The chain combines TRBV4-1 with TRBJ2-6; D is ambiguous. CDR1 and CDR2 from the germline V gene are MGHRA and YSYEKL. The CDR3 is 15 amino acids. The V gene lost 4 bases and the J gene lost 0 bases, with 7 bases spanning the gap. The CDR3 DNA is TGCGCCAGCAGCCCACTGGGCTCTGGGGCCAACGTCCTGACTTTC. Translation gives CASSPLGSGANVLTF.

CDR3 residues: CAWSATRGREQYF. The CDR3 nucleotides read TGTGCCTGGAGTGCTACTAGGGGCCGCGAGCAGTACTTC. J is TRBJ2-7 and V is TRBV30, with D possibly being TRBD1 or TRBD2 (5 bases each). Trimming took 1 base from V and 6 from J, leaving 13 bases between them. The CDR3 has 13 residues. Looked up from germline, CDR1 is GTSNPN and CDR2 is SVGIG (reference sequence).

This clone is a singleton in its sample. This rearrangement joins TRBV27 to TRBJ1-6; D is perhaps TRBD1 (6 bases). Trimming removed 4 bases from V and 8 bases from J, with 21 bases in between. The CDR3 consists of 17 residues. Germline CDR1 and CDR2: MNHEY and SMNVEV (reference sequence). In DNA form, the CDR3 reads TGTGCCAGCAGTTCTCGTGGAGGGGGTCTGGGCGATTCACCCCTCCACTTT. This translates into CASSSRGGGLGDSPLHF.

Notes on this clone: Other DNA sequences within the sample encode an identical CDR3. This CDR3 reads CASSLESYGYTF. The DNA of the CDR3 is TGTGCCAGCAGCCTCGAGAGCTATGGCTACACCTTC. The chain joins TRBV5-6 to TRBJ1-2; no clear D. V lost 4 bases and J lost 4, with 8 bases in between. This CDR3 is 12 amino acids long. Germline assignment: CDR1 SGHDT and CDR2 YYEEEE.

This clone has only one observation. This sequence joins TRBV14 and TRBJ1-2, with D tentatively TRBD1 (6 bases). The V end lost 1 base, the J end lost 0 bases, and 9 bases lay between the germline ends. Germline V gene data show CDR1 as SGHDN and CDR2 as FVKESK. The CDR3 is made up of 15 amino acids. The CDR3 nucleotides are TGTGCCAGCAGCCAAGGAAGGGGGGCTAACTATGGCTACACCTTC. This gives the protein CASSQGRGANYGYTF. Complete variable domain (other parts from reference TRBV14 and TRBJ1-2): EAGVTQFPSHSVIEKGQTVTLRCDPISGHDNLYWYRRVMGKEIKFLLHFVKESKQDESGMPNNRFLAERTGGTYSTLKVQPAELEDSGVYFCASSQGRGANYGYTFGSGTRLTVV.

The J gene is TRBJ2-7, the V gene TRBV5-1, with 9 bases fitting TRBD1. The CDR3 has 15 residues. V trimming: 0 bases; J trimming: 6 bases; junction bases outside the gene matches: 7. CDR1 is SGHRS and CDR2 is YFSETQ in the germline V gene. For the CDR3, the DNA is TGCGCCAGCAGCTTGGTGGGGACAGGGAGCCTCGAGCAGTACTTC. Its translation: CASSLVGTGSLEQYF.

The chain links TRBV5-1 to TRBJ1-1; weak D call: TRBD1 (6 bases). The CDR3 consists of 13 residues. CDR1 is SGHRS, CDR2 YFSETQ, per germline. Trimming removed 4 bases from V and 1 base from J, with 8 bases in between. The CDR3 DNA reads TGCGCCAGCAGCCCGACAGGGAACACTGAAGCTTTCTTT. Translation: CASSPTGNTEAFF.

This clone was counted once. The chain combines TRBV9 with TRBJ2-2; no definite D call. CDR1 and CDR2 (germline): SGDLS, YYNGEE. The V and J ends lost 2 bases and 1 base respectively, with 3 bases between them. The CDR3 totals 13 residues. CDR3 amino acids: CASSVGNTGELFF. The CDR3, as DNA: TGTGCCAGCAGCGTGGGGAACACCGGGGAGCTGTTTTTT.

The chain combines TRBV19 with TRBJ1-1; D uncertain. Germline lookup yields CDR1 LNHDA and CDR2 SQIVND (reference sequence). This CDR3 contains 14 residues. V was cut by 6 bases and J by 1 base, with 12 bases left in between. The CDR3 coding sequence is TGTGCCAGTAGCACGAATGACGGGAACACTGAAGCTTTCTTT. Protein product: CASSTNDGNTEAFF.

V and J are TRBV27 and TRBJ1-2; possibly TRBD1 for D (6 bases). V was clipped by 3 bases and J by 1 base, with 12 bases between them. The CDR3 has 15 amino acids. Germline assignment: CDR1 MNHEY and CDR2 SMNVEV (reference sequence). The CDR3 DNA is TGTGCCAGCAGTTTGGCACAGGGCTATAACTATGGCTACACCTTC. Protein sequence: CASSLAQGYNYGYTF.

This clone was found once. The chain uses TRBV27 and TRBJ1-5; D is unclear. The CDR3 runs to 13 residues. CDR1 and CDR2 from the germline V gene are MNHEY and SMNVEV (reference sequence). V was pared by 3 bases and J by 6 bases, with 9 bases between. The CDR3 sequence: CASSFNGRQPQHF. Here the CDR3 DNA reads TGTGCCAGCAGTTTCAATGGGCGTCAGCCCCAGCATTTT.

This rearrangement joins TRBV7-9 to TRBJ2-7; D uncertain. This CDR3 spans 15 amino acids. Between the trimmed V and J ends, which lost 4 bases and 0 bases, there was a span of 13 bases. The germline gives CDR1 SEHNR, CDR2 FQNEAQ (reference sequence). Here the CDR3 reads CASSSPVGNSYEQYF. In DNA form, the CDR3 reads TGTGCCAGCAGCTCACCCGTGGGTAACTCCTACGAGCAGTACTTC. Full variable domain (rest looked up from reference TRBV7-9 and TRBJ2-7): DTGVSQNPRHKITKRGQNVTFRCDPISEHNRLYWYRQTLGQGPEFLTYFQNEAQLEKSRLLSDRFSAERPKGSFSTLEIQRTEQGDSAMYLCASSSPVGNSYEQYFGPGTRLTVT.

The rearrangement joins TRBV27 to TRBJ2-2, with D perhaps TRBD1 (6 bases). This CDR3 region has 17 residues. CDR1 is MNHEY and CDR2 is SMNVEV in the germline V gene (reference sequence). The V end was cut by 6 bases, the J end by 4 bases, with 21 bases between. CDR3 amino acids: CASRLGQHTRGTGELFF. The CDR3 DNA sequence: TGTGCCAGCAGATTAGGACAGCACACGAGGGGCACCGGGGAGCTGTTTTTT.

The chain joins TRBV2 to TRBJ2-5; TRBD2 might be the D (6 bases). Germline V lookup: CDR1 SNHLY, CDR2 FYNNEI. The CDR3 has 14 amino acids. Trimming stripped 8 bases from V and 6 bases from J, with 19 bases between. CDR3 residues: CASSVAEILKTQYF. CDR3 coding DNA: TGTGCCAGCTCGGTAGCGGAGATCTTGAAGACCCAGTACTTC.

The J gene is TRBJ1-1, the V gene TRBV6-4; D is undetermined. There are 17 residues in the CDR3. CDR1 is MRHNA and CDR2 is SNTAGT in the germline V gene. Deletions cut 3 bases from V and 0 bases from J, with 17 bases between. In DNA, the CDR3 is TGTGCCAGCAGTGAGGCACCGTTATCGAATATGAACACTGAAGCTTTCTTT. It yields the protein CASSEAPLSNMNTEAFF.

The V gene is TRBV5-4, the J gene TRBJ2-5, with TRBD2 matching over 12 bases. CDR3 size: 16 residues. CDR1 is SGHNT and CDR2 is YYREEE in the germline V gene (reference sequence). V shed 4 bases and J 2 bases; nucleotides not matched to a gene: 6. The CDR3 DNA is TGTGCCAGCAGCCCCGGACTAGCGGGGACACAAGAGACCCAGTACTTC. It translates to CASSPGLAGTQETQYF.

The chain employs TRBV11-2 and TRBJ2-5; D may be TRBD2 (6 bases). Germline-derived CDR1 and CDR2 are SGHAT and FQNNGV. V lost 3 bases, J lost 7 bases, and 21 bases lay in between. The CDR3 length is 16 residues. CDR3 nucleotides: TGTGCCAGCAGCTTGTTCGGGGCTAGCGCGTCAGGGACCCAGTACTTC. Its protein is CASSLFGASASGTQYF.

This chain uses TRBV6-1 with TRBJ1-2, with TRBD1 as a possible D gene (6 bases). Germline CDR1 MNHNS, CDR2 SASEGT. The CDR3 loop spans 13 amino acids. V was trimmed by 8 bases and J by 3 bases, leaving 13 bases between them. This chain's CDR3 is CASATGFDYGYTF. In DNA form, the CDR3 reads TGTGCCAGCGCCACAGGGTTTGACTATGGCTACACCTTC.

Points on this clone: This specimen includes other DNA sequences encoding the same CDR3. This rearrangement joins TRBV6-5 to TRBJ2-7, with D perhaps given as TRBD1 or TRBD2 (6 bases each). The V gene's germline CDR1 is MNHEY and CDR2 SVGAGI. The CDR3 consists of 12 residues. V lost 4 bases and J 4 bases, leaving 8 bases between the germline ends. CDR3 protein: CASSLGGYEQYF. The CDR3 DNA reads TGTGCCAGCAGTTTAGGGGGGTACGAGCAGTACTTC.

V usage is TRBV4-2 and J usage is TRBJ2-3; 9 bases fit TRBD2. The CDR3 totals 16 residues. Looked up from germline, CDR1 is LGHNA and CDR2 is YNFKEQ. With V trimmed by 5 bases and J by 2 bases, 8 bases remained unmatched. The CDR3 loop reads CASSSLTSGNTDTQYF. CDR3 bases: TGTGCCAGCAGCTCCCTGACTAGCGGCAACACAGATACGCAGTATTTT.

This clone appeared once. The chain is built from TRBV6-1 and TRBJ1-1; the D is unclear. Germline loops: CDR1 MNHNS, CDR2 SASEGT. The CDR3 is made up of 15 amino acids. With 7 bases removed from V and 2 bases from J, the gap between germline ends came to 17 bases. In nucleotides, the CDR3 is TGTGCCAGCAATTGGAGGTCATCCGGCAACACTGAAGCTTTCTTT. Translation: CASNWRSSGNTEAFF.